The clone carrying this TCR beta chain was seen a few times. From germline, CDR1 is SGHDT and CDR2 YYEEEE. CDR3 length: 12 residues. Trimming took off 7 bases at V and 7 bases at J, with 11 bases between the two ends. TCRdb re-derived calls from the RT-PCR reads in MiXCR, one entry per CDR3 protein. The sample lists about 680,000 distinct CDR3 sequences, 14% seen once, with roughly 4% in the top ten. The sample was memory CD4+ T cells from blood. The V call is TRBV5-6, the J call TRBJ1-4, with D perhaps TRBD1 (6 bases). The TCR sequence derives from a female donor in good health, serving as a healthy control. The CDR3 here is CASSRQVEKLFF. Here the CDR3 DNA reads TGTGCCAGCTCGAGACAGGTTGAAAAACTGTTTTTT.